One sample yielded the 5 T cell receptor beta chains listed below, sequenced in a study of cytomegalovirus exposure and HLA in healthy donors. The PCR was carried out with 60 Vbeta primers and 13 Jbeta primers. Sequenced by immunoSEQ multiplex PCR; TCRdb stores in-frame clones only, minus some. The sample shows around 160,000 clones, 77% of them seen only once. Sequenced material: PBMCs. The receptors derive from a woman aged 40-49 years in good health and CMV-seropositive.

The CDR3 nucleotides read TGTGCCAGCAGCCGCGGGAACGGCAATGAGCAGTTCTTC. It is translated as CASSRGNGNEQFF. V and J are TRBV5-4 and TRBJ2-1, with TRBD2 as a possible D gene (6 bases). Germline CDR1 and CDR2: SGHNT and YYREEE (reference sequence). The length of the CDR3 is 13 residues. The V gene lost 4 bases and the J gene lost 6 bases, with 11 bases spanning the gap.

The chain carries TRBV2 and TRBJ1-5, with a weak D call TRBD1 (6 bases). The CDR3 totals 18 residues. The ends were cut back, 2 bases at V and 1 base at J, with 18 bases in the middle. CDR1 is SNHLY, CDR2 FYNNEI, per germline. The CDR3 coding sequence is TGTGCCAGCAGTGAAAGGGGGACCCCCCGAGGAAGCAATCAGCCCCAGCATTTT. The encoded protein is CASSERGTPRGSNQPQHF. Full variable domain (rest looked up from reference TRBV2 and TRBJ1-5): EPEVTQTPSHQVTQMGQEVILRCVPISNHLYFYWYRQILGQKVEFLVSFYNNEISEKSEIFDDQFSVERPDGSNFTLKIRSTKLEDSAMYFCASSERGTPRGSNQPQHFGDGTRLSIL.

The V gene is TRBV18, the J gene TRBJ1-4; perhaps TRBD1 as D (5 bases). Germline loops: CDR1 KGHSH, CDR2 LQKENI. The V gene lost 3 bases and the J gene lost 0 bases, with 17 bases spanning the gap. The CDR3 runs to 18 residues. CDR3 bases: TGTGCCAGCTCACCCAATCAGTACTTAGGGGCAACTAATGAAAAACTGTTTTTT. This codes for CASSPNQYLGATNEKLFF.

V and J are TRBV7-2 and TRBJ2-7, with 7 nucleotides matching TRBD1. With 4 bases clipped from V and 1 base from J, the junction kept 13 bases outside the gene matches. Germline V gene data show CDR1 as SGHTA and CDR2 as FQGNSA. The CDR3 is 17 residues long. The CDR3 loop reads CASSSRDSLDLSYEQYF. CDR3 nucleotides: TGTGCCAGCAGCTCGAGGGACAGCTTAGACCTTTCCTACGAGCAGTACTTC. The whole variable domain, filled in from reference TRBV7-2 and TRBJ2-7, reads GAGVSQSPSNKVTEKGKDVELRCDPISGHTALYWYRQSLGQGLEFLIYFQGNSAPDKSGLPSDRFSAERTGGSVSTLTIQRTQQEDSAVYLCASSSRDSLDLSYEQYFGPGTRLTVT.

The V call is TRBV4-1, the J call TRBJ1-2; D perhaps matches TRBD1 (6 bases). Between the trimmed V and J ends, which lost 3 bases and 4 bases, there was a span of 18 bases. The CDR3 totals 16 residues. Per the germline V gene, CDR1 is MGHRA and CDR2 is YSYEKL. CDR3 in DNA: TGCGCCAGCAGCCAGTGGCCGCGTACAGGGAGCTATGGCTACACCTTC. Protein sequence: CASSQWPRTGSYGYTF.